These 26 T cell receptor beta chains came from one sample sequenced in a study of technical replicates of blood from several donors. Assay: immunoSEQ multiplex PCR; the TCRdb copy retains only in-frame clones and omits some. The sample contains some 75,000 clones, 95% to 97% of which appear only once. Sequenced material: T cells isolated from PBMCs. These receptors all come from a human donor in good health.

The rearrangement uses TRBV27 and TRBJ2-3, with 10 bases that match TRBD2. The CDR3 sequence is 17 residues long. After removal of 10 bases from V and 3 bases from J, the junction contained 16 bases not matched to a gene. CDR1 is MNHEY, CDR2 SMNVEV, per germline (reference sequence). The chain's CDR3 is CATARGLAGGVTDTQYF. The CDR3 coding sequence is TGTGCCACCGCGCGGGGCTTAGCGGGAGGAGTGACAGATACGCAGTATTTT.

CDR3 sequence (DNA): TGTGCCAGCAAACATCAGGAGAACACTGAAGCTTTCTTT. Translated: CASKHQENTEAFF. The gene calls are TRBV6-1 and TRBJ1-1; D remains ambiguous. CDR3 length: 13 amino acids. Germline V lookup: CDR1 MNHNS, CDR2 SASEGT. Trimming took off 7 bases at V and 1 base at J, with 10 bases between the two ends.

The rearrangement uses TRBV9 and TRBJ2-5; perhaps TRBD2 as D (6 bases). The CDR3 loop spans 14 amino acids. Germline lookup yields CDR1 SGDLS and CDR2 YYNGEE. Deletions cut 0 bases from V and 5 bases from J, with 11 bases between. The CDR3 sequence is CASSVDVGGETQYF. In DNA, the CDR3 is TGTGCCAGCAGCGTAGATGTGGGGGGTGAGACCCAGTACTTC. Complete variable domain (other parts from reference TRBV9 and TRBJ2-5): DSGVTQTPKHLITATGQRVTLRCSPRSGDLSVYWYQQSLDQGLQFLIQYYNGEERAKGNILERFSAQQFPDLHSELNLSSLELGDSALYFCASSVDVGGETQYFGPGTRLLVL.

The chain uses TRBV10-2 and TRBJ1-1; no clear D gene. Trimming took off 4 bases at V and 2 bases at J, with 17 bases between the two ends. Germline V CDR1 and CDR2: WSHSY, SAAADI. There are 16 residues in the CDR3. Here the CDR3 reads CASSGPGNYGNTEAFF. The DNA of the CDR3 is TGCGCCAGCAGTGGGCCGGGGAACTACGGTAACACTGAAGCTTTCTTT.

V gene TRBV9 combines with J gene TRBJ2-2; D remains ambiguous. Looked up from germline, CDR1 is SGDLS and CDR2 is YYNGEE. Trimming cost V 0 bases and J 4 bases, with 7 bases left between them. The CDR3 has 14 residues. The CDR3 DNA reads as TGTGCCAGCAGCGTAGCCTCTAGCACCGGGGAGCTGTTTTTT. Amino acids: CASSVASSTGELFF. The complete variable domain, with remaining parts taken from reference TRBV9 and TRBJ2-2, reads DSGVTQTPKHLITATGQRVTLRCSPRSGDLSVYWYQQSLDQGLQFLIQYYNGEERAKGNILERFSAQQFPDLHSELNLSSLELGDSALYFCASSVASSTGELFFGEGSRLTVL.

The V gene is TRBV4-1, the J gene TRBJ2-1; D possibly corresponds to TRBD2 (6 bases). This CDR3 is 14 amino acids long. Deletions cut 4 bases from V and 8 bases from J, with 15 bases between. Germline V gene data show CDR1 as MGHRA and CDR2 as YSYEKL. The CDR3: CASSLWRTTHEQFF. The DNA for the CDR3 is TGCGCCAGCAGCCTGTGGAGGACTACCCATGAGCAGTTCTTC.

The CDR3 sequence is CASSYAGDNFNGYTF. The CDR3, as DNA: TGTGCCAGCAGTTACGCAGGTGATAATTTCAATGGCTACACCTTC. The rearrangement uses TRBV6-5 and TRBJ1-2, with D uncertain. The CDR3 extends over 15 amino acids. V gave up 2 bases and J gave up 6 bases, with 16 bases separating them. Germline CDR1 reads MNHEY; CDR2 reads SVGAGI.

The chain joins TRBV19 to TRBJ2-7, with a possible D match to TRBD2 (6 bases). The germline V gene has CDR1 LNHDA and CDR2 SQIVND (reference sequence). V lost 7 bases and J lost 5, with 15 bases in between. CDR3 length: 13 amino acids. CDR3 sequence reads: CASMGGRGDEQYF. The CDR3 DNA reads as TGTGCCAGTATGGGGGGACGTGGGGACGAGCAGTACTTC.

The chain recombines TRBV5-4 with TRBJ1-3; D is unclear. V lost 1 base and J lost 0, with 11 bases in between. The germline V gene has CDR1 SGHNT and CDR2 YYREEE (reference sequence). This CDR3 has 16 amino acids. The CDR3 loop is CASSLKSDYSGNTIYF. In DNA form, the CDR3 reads TGTGCCAGCAGCTTGAAAAGCGACTACTCTGGAAACACCATATATTTT.

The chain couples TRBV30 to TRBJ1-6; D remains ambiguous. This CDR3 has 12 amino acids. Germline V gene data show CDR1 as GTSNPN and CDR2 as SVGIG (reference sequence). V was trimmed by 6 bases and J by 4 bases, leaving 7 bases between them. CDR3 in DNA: TGTGCCTGTCTTGCGTATAATTCACCCCTCCACTTT. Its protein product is CACLAYNSPLHF.

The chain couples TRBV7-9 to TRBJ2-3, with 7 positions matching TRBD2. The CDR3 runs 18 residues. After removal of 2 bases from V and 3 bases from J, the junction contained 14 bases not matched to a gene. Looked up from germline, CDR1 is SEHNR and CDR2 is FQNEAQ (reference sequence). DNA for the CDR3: TGTGCCAGCAGCTTACTTTTCAGGCGGGAGAGGGGAACAGATACGCAGTATTTT. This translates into CASSLLFRRERGTDTQYF.

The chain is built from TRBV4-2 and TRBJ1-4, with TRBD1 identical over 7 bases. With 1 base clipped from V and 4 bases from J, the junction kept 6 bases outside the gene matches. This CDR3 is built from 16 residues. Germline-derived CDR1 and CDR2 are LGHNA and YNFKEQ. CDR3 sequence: CASSQVGQDVNEKLFF. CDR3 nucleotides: TGTGCCAGCAGCCAAGTAGGACAGGATGTTAATGAAAAACTGTTTTTT.

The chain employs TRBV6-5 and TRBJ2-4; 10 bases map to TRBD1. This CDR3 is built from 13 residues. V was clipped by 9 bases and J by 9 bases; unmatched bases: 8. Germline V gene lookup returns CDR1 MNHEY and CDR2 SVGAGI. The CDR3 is CASGTGEGSIQYF. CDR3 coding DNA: TGTGCCAGTGGGACAGGGGAGGGGAGCATTCAGTACTTC.

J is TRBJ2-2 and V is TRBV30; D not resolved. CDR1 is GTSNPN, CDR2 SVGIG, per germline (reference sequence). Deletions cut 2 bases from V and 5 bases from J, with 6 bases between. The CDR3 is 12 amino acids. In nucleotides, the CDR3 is TGTGCCTGGAGTCGGGTAACCGGGGAGCTGTTTTTT. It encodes CAWSRVTGELFF.

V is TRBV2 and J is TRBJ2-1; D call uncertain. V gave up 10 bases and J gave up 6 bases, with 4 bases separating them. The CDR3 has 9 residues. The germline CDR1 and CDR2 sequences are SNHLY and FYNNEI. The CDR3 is CATSNEQFF. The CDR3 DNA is TGTGCCACTTCCAATGAGCAGTTCTTC.

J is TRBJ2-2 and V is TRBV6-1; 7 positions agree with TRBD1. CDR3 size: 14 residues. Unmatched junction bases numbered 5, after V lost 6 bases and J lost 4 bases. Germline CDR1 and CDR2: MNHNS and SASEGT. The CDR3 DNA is TGTGCCAGCAGGACAGGGACGATCACCGGGGAGCTGTTTTTT. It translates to CASRTGTITGELFF.

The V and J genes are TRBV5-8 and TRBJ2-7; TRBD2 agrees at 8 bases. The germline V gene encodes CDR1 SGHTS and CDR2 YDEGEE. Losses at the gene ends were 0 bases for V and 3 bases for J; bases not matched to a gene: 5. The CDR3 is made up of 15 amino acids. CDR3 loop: CASSLGLAGIYEQYF. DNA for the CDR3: TGTGCCAGCAGCTTGGGGCTAGCGGGTATCTACGAGCAGTACTTC.

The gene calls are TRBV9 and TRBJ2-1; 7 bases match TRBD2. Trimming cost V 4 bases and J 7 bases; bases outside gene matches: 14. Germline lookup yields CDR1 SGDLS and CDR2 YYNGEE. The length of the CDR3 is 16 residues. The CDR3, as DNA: TGTGCCAGCAGCCCCGGTGGGGCGGGAGCGGGTAATGAGCAGTTCTTC. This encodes CASSPGGAGAGNEQFF.

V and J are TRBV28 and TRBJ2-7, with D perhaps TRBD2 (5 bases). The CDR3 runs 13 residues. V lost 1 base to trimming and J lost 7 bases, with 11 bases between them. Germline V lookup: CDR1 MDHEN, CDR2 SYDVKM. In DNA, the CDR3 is TGTGCCAGCAGTTTATTGGGGAGCTGGGAGCAGTACTTC. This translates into CASSLLGSWEQYF.

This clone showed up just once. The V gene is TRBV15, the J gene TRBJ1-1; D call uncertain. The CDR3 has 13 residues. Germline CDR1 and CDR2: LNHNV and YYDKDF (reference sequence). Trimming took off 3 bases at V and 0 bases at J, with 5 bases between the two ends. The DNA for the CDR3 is TGTGCCACCAGCAGCAGTGTGAACACTGAAGCTTTCTTT. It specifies CATSSSVNTEAFF. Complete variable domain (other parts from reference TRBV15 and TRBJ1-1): DAMVIQNPRYQVTQFGKPVTLSCSQTLNHNVMYWYQQKSSQAPKLLFHYYDKDFNNEADTPDNFQSRRPNTSFCFLDIRSPGLGDTAMYLCATSSSVNTEAFFGQGTRLTVV.

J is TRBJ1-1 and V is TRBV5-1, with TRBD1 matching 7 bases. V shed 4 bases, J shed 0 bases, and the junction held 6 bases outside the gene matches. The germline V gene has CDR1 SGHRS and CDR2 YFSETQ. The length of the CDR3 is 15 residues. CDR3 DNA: TGCGCCAGCAGCCTACGGACAGGTATGAACACTGAAGCTTTCTTT. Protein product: CASSLRTGMNTEAFF.

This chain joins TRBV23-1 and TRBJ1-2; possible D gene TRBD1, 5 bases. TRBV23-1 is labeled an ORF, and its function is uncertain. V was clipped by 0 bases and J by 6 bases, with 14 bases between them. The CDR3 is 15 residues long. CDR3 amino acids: CASSQSLGGRNGYTF. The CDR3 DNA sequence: TGCGCCAGCAGTCAATCGCTCGGGGGTCGGAATGGCTACACCTTC.

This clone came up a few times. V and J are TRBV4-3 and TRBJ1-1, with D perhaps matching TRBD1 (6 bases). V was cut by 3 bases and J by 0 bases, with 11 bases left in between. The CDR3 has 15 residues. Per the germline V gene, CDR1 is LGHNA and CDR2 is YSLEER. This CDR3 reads CASSQTYRVNTEAFF. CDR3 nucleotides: TGCGCCAGCAGCCAGACGTACAGGGTGAACACTGAAGCTTTCTTT.

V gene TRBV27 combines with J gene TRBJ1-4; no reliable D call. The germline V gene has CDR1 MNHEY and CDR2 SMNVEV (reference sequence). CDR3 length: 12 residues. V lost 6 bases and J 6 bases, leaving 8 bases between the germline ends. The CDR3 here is CASSNLDEKLFF. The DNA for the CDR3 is TGTGCCAGCAGCAATCTAGATGAAAAACTGTTTTTT.

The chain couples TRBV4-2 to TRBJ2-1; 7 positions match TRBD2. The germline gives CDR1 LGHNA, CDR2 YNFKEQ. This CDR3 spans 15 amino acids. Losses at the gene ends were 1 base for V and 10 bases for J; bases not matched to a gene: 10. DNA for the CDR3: TGTGCCAGCAGCCAAGTGCCTAGCGGCACTAGGGAGCAGTTCTTC. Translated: CASSQVPSGTREQFF.

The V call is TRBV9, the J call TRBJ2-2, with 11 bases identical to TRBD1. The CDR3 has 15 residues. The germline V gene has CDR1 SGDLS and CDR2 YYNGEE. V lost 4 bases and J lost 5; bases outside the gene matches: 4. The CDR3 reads CASSFRDRGTGELFF. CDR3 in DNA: TGTGCCAGCAGCTTCCGGGACAGGGGGACCGGGGAGCTGTTTTTT.